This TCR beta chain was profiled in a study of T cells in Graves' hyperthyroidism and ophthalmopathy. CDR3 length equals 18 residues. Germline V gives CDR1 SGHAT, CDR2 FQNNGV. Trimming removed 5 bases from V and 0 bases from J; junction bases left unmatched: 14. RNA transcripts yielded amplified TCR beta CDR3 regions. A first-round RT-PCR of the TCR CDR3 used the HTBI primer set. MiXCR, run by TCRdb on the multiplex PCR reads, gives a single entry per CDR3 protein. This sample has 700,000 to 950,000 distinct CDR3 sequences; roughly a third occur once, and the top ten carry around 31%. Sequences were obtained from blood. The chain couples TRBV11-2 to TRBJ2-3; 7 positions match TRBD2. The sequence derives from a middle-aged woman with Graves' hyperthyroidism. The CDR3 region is CASSPRRGRDRSTDTQYF. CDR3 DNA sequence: TGTGCCAGCAGCCCCCGCCGGGGGAGGGACCGAAGCACAGATACGCAGTATTTT. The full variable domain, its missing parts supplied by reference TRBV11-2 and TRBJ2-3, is EAGVAQSPRYKIIEKRQSVAFWCNPISGHATLYWYQQILGQGPKLLIQFQNNGVVDDSQLPKDRFSAERLKGVDSTLKIQPAKLEDSAVYLCASSPRRGRDRSTDTQYFGPGTRLTVL.